The clone carrying this T cell receptor beta chain was picked up many times. Its antigen is currently unknown. The data originate from a study of neurological immune-mediated disorders. Study-wide results and caveats: Falling below healthy controls, multiple sclerosis showed the least TCR clonal expansion, while HTLV-1-associated myelopathy showed the most.

This CDR3 has 13 amino acids. Germline V gives CDR1 DFQATT, CDR2 SNEGSKA (reference sequence). Trimming pared 6 bases from V and 2 bases from J, leaving 14 bases between. The cells used in sorted libraries, CD4+ or CD8+ T cells, numbered about 1 million. TCRdb re-called the 5' RACE reads with MiXCR, one entry per CDR3 protein. The sample consists of approximately 30,000 distinct CDR3 sequences, under 6.5% of them appearing once. The sequenced sample was CD4+ T cells from blood. This rearrangement joins TRBV20-1 to TRBJ2-7, with D perhaps matching TRBD1 (6 bases). The TCR comes from a woman between 50 and 59 years old in good health. The CDR3 DNA reads TGCAGTGCCGAGACAGGCGGCACCTACGAGCAGTACTTC. Translation: CSAETGGTYEQYF.